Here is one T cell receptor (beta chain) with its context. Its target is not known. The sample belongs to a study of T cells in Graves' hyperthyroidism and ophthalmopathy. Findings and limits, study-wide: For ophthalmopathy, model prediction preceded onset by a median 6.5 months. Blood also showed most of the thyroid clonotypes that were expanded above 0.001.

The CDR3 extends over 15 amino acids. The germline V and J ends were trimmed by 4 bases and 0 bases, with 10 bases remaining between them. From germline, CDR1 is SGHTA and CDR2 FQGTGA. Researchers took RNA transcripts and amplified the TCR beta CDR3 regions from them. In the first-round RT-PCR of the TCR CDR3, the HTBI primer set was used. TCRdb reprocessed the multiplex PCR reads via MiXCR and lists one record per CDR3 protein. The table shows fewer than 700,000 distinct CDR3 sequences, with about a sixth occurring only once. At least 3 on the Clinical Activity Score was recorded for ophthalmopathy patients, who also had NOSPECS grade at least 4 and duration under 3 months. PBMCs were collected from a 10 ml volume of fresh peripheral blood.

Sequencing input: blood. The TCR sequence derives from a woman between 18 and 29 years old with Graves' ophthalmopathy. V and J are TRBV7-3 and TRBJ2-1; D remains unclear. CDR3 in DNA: TGTGCCAGCAGCTGGGCCTCGAGCTCCTACAATGAGCAGTTCTTC. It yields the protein CASSWASSSYNEQFF.